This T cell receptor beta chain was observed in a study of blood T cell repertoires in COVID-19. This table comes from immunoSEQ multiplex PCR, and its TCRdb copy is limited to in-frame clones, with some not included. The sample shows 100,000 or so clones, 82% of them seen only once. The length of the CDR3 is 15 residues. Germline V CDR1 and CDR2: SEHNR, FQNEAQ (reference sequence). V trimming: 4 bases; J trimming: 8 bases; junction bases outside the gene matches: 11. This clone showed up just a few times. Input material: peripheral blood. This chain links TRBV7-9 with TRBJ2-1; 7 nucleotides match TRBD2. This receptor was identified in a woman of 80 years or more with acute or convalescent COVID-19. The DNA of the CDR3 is TGTGCCAGCAGCTCGGGGTGGGAGGGAGCCTATGAGCAGTTCTTC. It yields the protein CASSSGWEGAYEQFF.